The 14 T cell receptor beta chains given below trace back to one sample, sequenced in a study of T cell repertoires in cytomegalovirus infection. TCRdb itself ran the reads through MiXCR, one entry per CDR3 protein. The table shows 200,000 to 300,000 distinct CDR3 sequences, with around 13% occurring only once. Sequenced input: PBMCs. The receptors stem from a human donor in good health (CMV status not recorded). Some clones in this sample may be carry-over from other donors' samples.

V is TRBV12-3 or TRBV12-4 and J is TRBJ2-3; D is uncertain. The CDR3 runs 11 residues. V was shortened by 8 bases and J by 6 bases, with 9 bases between the two germline ends. CDR3 protein: CASAIGDTQYF. In DNA form, the CDR3 reads TGTGCCAGCGCCATCGGGGATACGCAGTATTTT.

This clonotype was counted at least ten times. The CDR3 DNA is TGTGCCAGCAGCCACACGCGGGCCGGCTACAATGAGCAGTTCTTC. This translates into CASSHTRAGYNEQFF. This chain joins TRBV7-9 and TRBJ2-1; D is perhaps TRBD2 (5 bases). Germline-derived CDR1 and CDR2 are SEHNR and FQNEAQ (reference sequence). Between the trimmed V and J ends, which lost 5 bases and 3 bases, there was a span of 14 bases. The length of the CDR3 is 15 residues.

This clonotype occurred a few times. This chain connects TRBV5-1 to TRBJ1-1, with 9 bases that match TRBD1. Germline values: CDR1 SGHRS, CDR2 YFSETQ. V lost 4 bases and J lost 10; bases outside the gene matches: 8. The CDR3 loop spans 13 amino acids. The CDR3 nucleotides read TGCGCCAGCAGCGCGACAGGGGGTTCGGCAGCTTTCTTT. Protein product: CASSATGGSAAFF. Variable domain in full (rest from reference TRBV5-1 and TRBJ1-1): KAGVTQTPRYLIKTRGQQVTLSCSPISGHRSVSWYQQTPGQGLQFLFEYFSETQRNKGNFPGRFSGRQFSNSRSEMNVSTLELGDSALYLCASSATGGSAAFFGQGTRLTVV.

This clonotype was counted many times. This chain uses TRBV5-6 with TRBJ2-7; no reliable D call. V was trimmed by 2 bases and J by 5 bases, leaving 11 bases between them. The CDR3 spans 13 residues. The germline gives CDR1 SGHDT, CDR2 YYEEEE. The CDR3 DNA reads as TGTGCCAGCAGCTTTTTGACGGTGGACGAGCAGTACTTC. Protein product: CASSFLTVDEQYF.

This clonotype appeared many times. The chain links TRBV11-2 to TRBJ1-1, with D uncertain. CDR3 size: 13 residues. From germline, CDR1 is SGHAT and CDR2 FQNNGV. V dropped 3 bases and J dropped 4 bases, with 9 bases sitting between them. This CDR3 is CASSLSESTEAFF. The CDR3 DNA is TGTGCCAGCAGCTTGAGCGAGAGCACTGAAGCTTTCTTT.

This clonotype was recorded many times. The chain is built from TRBV5-5 and TRBJ1-4, with 8 nucleotides matching TRBD1. The CDR3 contains 14 residues. The germline CDR1 and CDR2 sequences are SGHKS and YYEKEE (reference sequence). Unmatched junction bases numbered 11, after V lost 3 bases and J lost 13 bases. The CDR3 region is CASSSGQGPGRLFF. In DNA form, the CDR3 reads TGTGCCAGCAGCTCCGGACAGGGTCCGGGAAGACTGTTTTTT.

This chain connects TRBV13 to TRBJ2-5; a possible D gene is TRBD1 (7 bases). V lost 1 base, J lost 1 base, and 10 bases lay in between. Germline V gene sequence: CDR1 PRHDT, CDR2 FYEKMQ (reference sequence). This CDR3 spans 15 amino acids. Written as DNA, the CDR3 is TGTGCCAGCAGCTTAGTGGAGGGGGCCCAAGAGACCCAGTACTTC. It is translated as CASSLVEGAQETQYF.

This clonotype was counted between two and nine times. The chain employs TRBV20-1 and TRBJ1-3; D call uncertain. Trimming cost V 1 base and J 10 bases, with 11 bases left between them. CDR1 is DFQATT, CDR2 SNEGSKA, per germline (reference sequence). The CDR3 extends over 12 amino acids. The CDR3 loop is CSARVASGTIYF. In nucleotides, the CDR3 is TGCAGTGCTAGAGTTGCCTCGGGGACCATATATTTT.

This clonotype came up many times. The genes are TRBV7-9 and TRBJ1-1; D remains unclear. The CDR3 spans 14 residues. The germline gives CDR1 SEHNR, CDR2 FQNEAQ (reference sequence). V gave up 2 bases and J gave up 1 base, with 8 bases separating them. CDR3 nucleotides: TGTGCCAGCAGCTTACGGGCCAGGAACACTGAAGCTTTCTTT. Protein product: CASSLRARNTEAFF. The whole variable domain, remainder taken from reference TRBV7-9 and TRBJ1-1, is DTGVSQNPRHKITKRGQNVTFRCDPISEHNRLYWYRQTLGQGPEFLTYFQNEAQLEKSRLLSDRFSAERPKGSFSTLEIQRTEQGDSAMYLCASSLRARNTEAFFGQGTRLTVV.

In its sample, this clonotype was seen many times. The chain carries TRBV19 and TRBJ2-7, with no clear D. Germline V gene data show CDR1 as LNHDA and CDR2 as SQIVND (reference sequence). This CDR3 is built from 13 residues. Trimming stripped 5 bases from V and 4 bases from J, with 12 bases between. The CDR3 DNA sequence: TGTGCCAGTAGTTCGGCGGACCGATACGAGCAGTACTTC. This codes for CASSSADRYEQYF.

This clonotype came up a few times. V usage is TRBV6-2 or TRBV6-3 and J usage is TRBJ2-7, with 7 positions matching TRBD2. Trimming at V came to 4 bases and at J to 9 bases, leaving 3 bases not matched to a gene. The V gene's germline CDR1 is MNHEY and CDR2 SVGEGT. The CDR3 has 11 amino acids. This CDR3 reads CASSSPGGQYF. CDR3 in DNA: TGTGCCAGCAGTTCTCCGGGGGGGCAGTACTTC.

This chain connects TRBV6-2 or TRBV6-3 to TRBJ2-7; 7 positions match TRBD1. This CDR3 is 12 amino acids long. CDR1 and CDR2 (germline): MNHEY, SVGEGT. The V gene end was trimmed by 7 bases and the J gene end by 6 bases; junction bases not matched to a gene: 6. CDR3 DNA sequence: TGTGCCAGCACCGGGACAGAGATCGAGCAGTACTTC. The encoded protein is CASTGTEIEQYF.

This clonotype was seen repeatedly, ten times or more. J is TRBJ1-2 and V is TRBV28; 8 bases line up with TRBD1. J lost 3 bases, V lost 4 bases, and 7 bases had no gene match. CDR3 length: 15 residues. Germline V gene sequence: CDR1 MDHEN, CDR2 SYDVKM. CDR3 in amino acids: CASSSPQGADYGYTF. The DNA for the CDR3 is TGTGCCAGCAGTTCCCCCCAGGGGGCTGACTATGGCTACACCTTC.

The sample holds many counts of this clonotype. The chain recombines TRBV20-1 with TRBJ2-7, with a weak D call TRBD2 (6 bases). CDR3 size: 15 residues. Trimming pared 1 base from V and 0 bases from J, leaving 13 bases between. CDR1 is DFQATT and CDR2 is SNEGSKA in the germline V gene (reference sequence). The CDR3 region is CSARARDFSSYEQYF. DNA for the CDR3: TGCAGTGCTAGAGCCCGGGACTTTAGCTCCTACGAGCAGTACTTC.